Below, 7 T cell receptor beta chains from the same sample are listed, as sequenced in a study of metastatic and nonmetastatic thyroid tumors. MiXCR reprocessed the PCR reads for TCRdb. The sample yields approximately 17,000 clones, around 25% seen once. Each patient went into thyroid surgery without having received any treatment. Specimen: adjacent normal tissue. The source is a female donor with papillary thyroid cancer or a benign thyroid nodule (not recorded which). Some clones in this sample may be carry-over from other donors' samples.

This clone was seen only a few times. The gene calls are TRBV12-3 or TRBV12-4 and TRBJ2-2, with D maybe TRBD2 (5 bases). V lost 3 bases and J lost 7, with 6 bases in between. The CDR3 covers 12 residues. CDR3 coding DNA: TGTGCCAGCAGTTTCCGGGGCGGGGAGCTGTTTTTT. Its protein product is CASSFRGGELFF.

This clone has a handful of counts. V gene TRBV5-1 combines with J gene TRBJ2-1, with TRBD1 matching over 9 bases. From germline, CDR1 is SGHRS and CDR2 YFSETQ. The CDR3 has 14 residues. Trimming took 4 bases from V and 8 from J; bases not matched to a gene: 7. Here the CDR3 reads CASSRTGTGYEQFF. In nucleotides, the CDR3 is TGCGCCAGCAGCAGAACCGGGACAGGGTATGAGCAGTTCTTC.

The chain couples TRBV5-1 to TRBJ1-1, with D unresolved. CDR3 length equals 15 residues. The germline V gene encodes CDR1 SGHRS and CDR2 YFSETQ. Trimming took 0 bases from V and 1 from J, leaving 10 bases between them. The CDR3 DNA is TGCGCCAGCAGCTTGGTACCCCTCGGGAACACTGAAGCTTTCTTT. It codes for CASSLVPLGNTEAFF.

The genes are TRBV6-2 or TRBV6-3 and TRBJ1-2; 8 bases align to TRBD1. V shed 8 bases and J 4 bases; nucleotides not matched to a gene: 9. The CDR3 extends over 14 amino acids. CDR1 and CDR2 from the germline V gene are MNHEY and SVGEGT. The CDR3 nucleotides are TGTGCCAGCTTAAACGCCGGGACAGGCTATGGCTACACCTTC. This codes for CASLNAGTGYGYTF.

The chain's CDR3 is CASSQDQAAGQPQHF. CDR3 DNA sequence: TGCGCCAGCAGCCAAGATCAGGCGGCCGGTCAGCCCCAGCATTTT. The J gene is TRBJ1-5, the V gene TRBV4-1; D is unclear. The CDR3 totals 15 residues. With 0 bases removed from V and 6 bases from J, the gap between germline ends came to 12 bases. Germline values: CDR1 MGHRA, CDR2 YSYEKL.

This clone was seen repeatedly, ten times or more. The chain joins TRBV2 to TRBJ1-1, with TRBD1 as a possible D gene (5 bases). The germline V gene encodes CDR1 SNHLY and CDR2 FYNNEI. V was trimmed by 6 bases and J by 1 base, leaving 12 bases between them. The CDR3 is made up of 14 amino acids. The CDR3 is CASRPDSSNTEAFF. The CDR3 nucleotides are TGTGCCAGCAGGCCCGACAGTTCGAACACTGAAGCTTTCTTT.

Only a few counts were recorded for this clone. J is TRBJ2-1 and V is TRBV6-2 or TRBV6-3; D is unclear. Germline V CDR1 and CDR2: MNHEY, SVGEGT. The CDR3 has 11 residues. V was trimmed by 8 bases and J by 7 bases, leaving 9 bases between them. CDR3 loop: CASGYVNEQFF. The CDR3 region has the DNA TGTGCCAGCGGCTACGTAAATGAGCAGTTCTTC.